This T cell receptor beta chain was sequenced for a study of OX40 agonist ivuxolimab in advanced cancers. Trimming removed 5 bases from V and 4 bases from J, with 11 bases in between. Germline V gene sequence: CDR1 MNHNS, CDR2 SASEGT. The CDR3 consists of 14 residues. This clone has only a few counts. Produced via immunoSEQ multiplex PCR; TCRdb's table is partial and in-frame only. The table has around 30,000 clones, over 85% seen once; the top ten hold around 35%. Individuals having autoimmune disease history or systemic immunosuppression were not enrolled. Blood specimens came from baseline, cycle 4 day 1, and cycle 7 day 1.

The chain recombines TRBV6-1 with TRBJ2-2; D is undetermined. The starting material was CD4+ or CD8+ T cells sorted from blood, obtained in a trial of the OX40 agonist ivuxolimab. The TCR sequence derives from an adult with an advanced solid tumor such as melanoma, head and neck, liver or kidney cancer. The CDR3 DNA is TGTGCCAGCAGTCGAGACATTTCCACCGGGGAGCTGTTTTTT. It encodes CASSRDISTGELFF.